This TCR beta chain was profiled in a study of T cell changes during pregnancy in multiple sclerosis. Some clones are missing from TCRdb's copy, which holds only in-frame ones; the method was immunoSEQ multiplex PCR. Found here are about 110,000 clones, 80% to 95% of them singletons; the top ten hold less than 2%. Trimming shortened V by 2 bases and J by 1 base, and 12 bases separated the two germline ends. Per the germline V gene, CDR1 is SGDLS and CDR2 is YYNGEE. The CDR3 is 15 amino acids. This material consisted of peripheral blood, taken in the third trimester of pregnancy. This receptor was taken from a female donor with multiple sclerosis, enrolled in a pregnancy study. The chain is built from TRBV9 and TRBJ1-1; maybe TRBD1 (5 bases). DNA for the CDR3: TGTGCCAGCAGCGTCGATTGGACATCGAACACTGAAGCTTTCTTT. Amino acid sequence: CASSVDWTSNTEAFF.